Each of the 14 T cell receptor beta chains below was sequenced from the same sample in a study of T-cell memory formation after mild COVID-19. MiXCR, run by TCRdb on the 5' RACE reads, gives a single entry per CDR3 protein. This sample has a few hundred thousand distinct CDR3 sequences, with 25% to 30% found just once. Sequences were obtained from PBMCs or a T cell subset sorted from them (not recorded which). These receptors all stem from an adult woman who had mild COVID-19 (a few samples of this study predate the infection). Cell type and time point are not known.

The CDR3 loop reads CSQAGELPDTQYF. In DNA form, the CDR3 reads TGCAGCCAGGCGGGGGAGTTACCAGATACGCAGTATTTT. This chain connects TRBV20-1 to TRBJ2-3, with 7 bases fitting TRBD2. The CDR3 has 13 amino acids. Germline V lookup: CDR1 DFQATT, CDR2 SNEGSKA (reference sequence).

J is TRBJ1-1 and V is TRBV3-1; D call uncertain. The CDR3 extends over 13 amino acids. Germline loops: CDR1 LGHDT, CDR2 YNNKEL (reference sequence). V lost 4 bases and J 4 bases, leaving 10 bases between the germline ends. CDR3 nucleotides: TGTGCCAGCAGCCCCCTCCCCGGCACTGAAGCTTTCTTT. Protein sequence: CASSPLPGTEAFF.

V is TRBV5-4 and J is TRBJ2-7; D is tentatively TRBD1 or TRBD2 (5 bases each). In germline, CDR1 is SGHNT, CDR2 YYREEE (reference sequence). CDR3 length: 13 residues. The V and J ends lost 2 bases and 6 bases respectively, with 12 bases between them. The CDR3 DNA sequence: TGTGCCAGCAGCTTTGGCGAGGGGCTCGAGCAGTACTTC. Translated: CASSFGEGLEQYF. Using reference TRBV5-4 and TRBJ2-7 for the parts outside the CDR3, the full variable domain is ETGVTQSPTHLIKTRGQQVTLRCSSQSGHNTVSWYQQALGQGPQFIFQYYREEENGRGNFPPRFSGLQFPNYSSELNVNALELDDSALYLCASSFGEGLEQYFGPGTRLTVT.

The rearrangement uses TRBV7-8 and TRBJ2-7; a weak D match, TRBD1 (6 bases). V lost 0 bases, J lost 2 bases, and 14 bases lay in between. CDR1 SGHVS and CDR2 FQNEAQ come from the germline V gene. This CDR3 spans 16 amino acids. The CDR3 spells CASSLALTGPPYEQYF. In DNA, the CDR3 is TGTGCCAGCAGCTTAGCATTGACAGGCCCCCCCTACGAGCAGTACTTC.

This clonotype was counted only a few times. The rearrangement uses TRBV7-8 and TRBJ2-1; 8 bases map to TRBD2. The CDR3 length is 15 residues. Germline-derived CDR1 and CDR2 are SGHVS and FQNEAQ. Trimming removed 7 bases from V and 0 bases from J; junction bases left unmatched: 5. This chain's CDR3 is CASTPGGPSYNEQFF. In DNA, the CDR3 is TGTGCCAGCACACCGGGAGGGCCCTCCTACAATGAGCAGTTCTTC.

The chain recombines TRBV4-1 with TRBJ2-7; D remains ambiguous. The CDR3 contains 15 residues. Germline V gene sequence: CDR1 MGHRA, CDR2 YSYEKL. With 3 bases removed from V and 0 bases from J, the gap between germline ends came to 12 bases. The DNA of the CDR3 is TGCGCCAGCAGCCAGGCCCCACCCAGCTCCTACGAGCAGTACTTC. It yields the protein CASSQAPPSSYEQYF.

The chain employs TRBV6-5 and TRBJ2-1; TRBD1 matches at 8 bases. This CDR3 has 15 amino acids. J gave up 7 bases and V 8 bases, and 13 bases lay outside the gene matches. Per the germline V gene, CDR1 is MNHEY and CDR2 is SVGAGI. CDR3 DNA sequence: TGTGCCAGCTGGCCAACAGGGGGAACGCGGAATGAGCAGTTCTTC. Amino acids: CASWPTGGTRNEQFF.

This clonotype turned up a few times. V gene TRBV12-3 or TRBV12-4 combines with J gene TRBJ2-7; D uncertain. Trimming stripped 6 bases from V and 6 bases from J, with 15 bases between. This CDR3 region has 13 residues. The CDR3 region is CASRSGPPGEQYF. CDR3 in DNA: TGTGCCAGCAGGTCGGGTCCACCGGGCGAGCAGTACTTC.

The rearrangement links TRBV12-3 or TRBV12-4 to TRBJ1-1, with D maybe TRBD1 (5 bases). Trimming shortened V by 3 bases and J by 4 bases, and 27 bases separated the two germline ends. CDR3 length: 19 amino acids. The CDR3 here is CASSFGHGMATAWGTEAFF. The CDR3 DNA is TGTGCCAGCAGTTTCGGCCATGGGATGGCGACAGCGTGGGGCACTGAAGCTTTCTTT.

This clonotype was counted only a few times. J is TRBJ2-6 and V is TRBV6-5, with D possibly matching TRBD1 (5 bases). Germline values: CDR1 MNHEY, CDR2 SVGAGI. This CDR3 has 16 residues. Deletions cut 2 bases from V and 1 base from J, with 9 bases between. The CDR3 loop reads CASSYPRGSGANVLTF. In DNA form, the CDR3 reads TGTGCCAGCAGTTACCCTAGGGGATCTGGGGCCAACGTCCTGACTTTC.

This chain uses TRBV11-3 with TRBJ2-1, with D perhaps TRBD2 (6 bases). The CDR3 extends over 16 amino acids. V shed 5 bases and J shed 4 bases, with 18 bases lying between them. Per germline, CDR1 SGHNT and CDR2 YENEEA. As DNA, the CDR3 is TGTGCCAGCAGCGGGGGATCTAGCGCAGGATACAATGAGCAGTTCTTC. Its protein is CASSGGSSAGYNEQFF.

The rearrangement uses TRBV3-1 and TRBJ2-1, with TRBD2 matching over 8 bases. Germline CDR1 and CDR2: LGHDT and YNNKEL (reference sequence). The CDR3 contains 17 residues. V dropped 9 bases and J dropped 3; count of bases not matched to a gene: 16. The CDR3: CASKTSAAVFSYNEQFF. CDR3 sequence (DNA): TGTGCCAGTAAGACTAGCGCCGCGGTTTTTAGCTACAATGAGCAGTTCTTC.

This clonotype was seen a few times. J is TRBJ1-1 and V is TRBV12-3 or TRBV12-4, with D perhaps TRBD1 (6 bases). The CDR3 spans 11 residues. Trimming cost V 7 bases and J 7 bases, with 10 bases left between them. The CDR3 nucleotides read TGTGCCAGCATTCTCAGGGGTGAAGCTTTCTTT. Translating gives CASILRGEAFF.

In its sample, this clonotype was seen a few times. The CDR3 protein is CASRRQGGNYEQYF. CDR3 nucleotides: TGTGCCAGCAGAAGACAGGGAGGGAATTACGAGCAGTACTTC. The chain employs TRBV6-2 or TRBV6-3 and TRBJ2-7; TRBD1 or TRBD2 may be the D gene (7 bases each). The V gene's germline CDR1 is MNHEY and CDR2 SVGEGT. Trimming cost V 6 bases and J 4 bases, with 16 bases left between them. The CDR3 has 14 amino acids.